This entry lists 5 T cell receptor beta chains sequenced from one sample in a study of OX40 agonist ivuxolimab in advanced cancers. TCRdb's table, derived via immunoSEQ multiplex PCR, lists solely in-frame clones and lacks some. The sample gives approximately 100,000 clones, about 87% of which show up once; around 0.76% is in the top ten. The material sequenced was CD4+ or CD8+ T cells sorted from blood, taken in a trial of the OX40 agonist ivuxolimab. The receptors derive from an adult with an advanced solid tumor such as melanoma, head and neck, liver or kidney cancer.

The gene calls are TRBV28 and TRBJ1-2, with D possibly being TRBD1 (5 bases). The CDR3 sequence is 15 residues long. The germline CDR1 and CDR2 sequences are MDHEN and SYDVKM. V lost 3 bases and J lost 4, with 15 bases in between. The CDR3 is CASSLRGTKPYGYTF. The DNA for the CDR3 is TGTGCCAGCAGTTTGCGGGGGACCAAACCCTATGGCTACACCTTC.

This chain uses TRBV19 with TRBJ1-4; D remains ambiguous. The V end was cut by 6 bases, the J end by 0 bases, with 8 bases between. From germline, CDR1 is LNHDA and CDR2 SQIVND (reference sequence). The CDR3 length is 14 residues. The CDR3 nucleotides read TGTGCCAGTAGGGTCGATGCAACTAATGAAAAACTGTTTTTT. This codes for CASRVDATNEKLFF.

This sequence joins TRBV27 and TRBJ2-2; a possible D gene is TRBD2 (7 bases). Germline CDR1 and CDR2: MNHEY and SMNVEV (reference sequence). Trimming shortened V by 1 base and J by 3 bases, and 12 bases separated the two germline ends. This CDR3 region has 16 residues. The CDR3 region has the DNA TGTGCCAGCAGTTTATTGGGGGGGCTCGACACCGGGGAGCTGTTTTTT. Translating gives CASSLLGGLDTGELFF.

The chain recombines TRBV7-2 with TRBJ1-2; D might be TRBD1 (5 bases). The germline V gene has CDR1 SGHTA and CDR2 FQGNSA. V gave up 5 bases and J gave up 6 bases, with 13 bases separating them. The CDR3 totals 13 residues. The CDR3 coding sequence is TGTGCCAGCAGCACAAGGGGATTAGATGGCTACACCTTC. This encodes CASSTRGLDGYTF.

The rearrangement links TRBV28 to TRBJ1-2; 7 bases line up with TRBD1. CDR1 and CDR2 (germline): MDHEN, SYDVKM. Unmatched junction bases numbered 1, after V lost 5 bases and J lost 4 bases. This CDR3 contains 12 residues. Written as DNA, the CDR3 is TGTGCCAGCAGTGGACAGGTCTATGGCTACACCTTC. It translates to CASSGQVYGYTF.